The clone carrying this T cell receptor (beta chain) came up many times. The antigen remains unidentified. V lost 5 bases to trimming and J lost 0 bases, with 10 bases between them. From germline, CDR1 is LNHDA and CDR2 SQIVND (reference sequence). CDR3 length: 15 residues. The data belong to a study of T cells after yellow fever vaccination. Study-level information: In the case of low-cell-number fractions, SMART-Seq v4 Ultra Low Input was used for preparation.

One entry per CDR3 protein, called by TCRdb with MiXCR from the 5' RACE reads. The sample lists over 300,000 distinct CDR3 sequences; roughly 3.9% were seen once. Study results and caveats: The booster saw the reappearance of most primary-vaccination clones (approximately 97% CD4, roughly 90% CD8). CD4 and CD8 compartments shared a small share of clonotypes, likely from convergent recombination.

This rearrangement joins TRBV19 to TRBJ2-2, with unresolved D. This clonotype originated in a man younger than 35 who received the YFV17D yellow fever vaccine. The sequences come from PBMCs, collected 5 days after the yellow fever booster vaccination. The CDR3 is CASSSHPANTGELFF. CDR3 in DNA: TGTGCCAGTAGTTCACACCCCGCGAACACCGGGGAGCTGTTTTTT.